The present entry profiles one TCR beta chain with its context. Its specificity is not known. Sorted CD4+ subsets: naive, central memory, regulatory, stem cell-like memory (CD45RO/CCR7/CD25/CD127/CD95/CD27 panel). The authors reverse transcribed all of the isolated RNA, so sequencing captured expressed TCRB transcripts. Method: immunoSEQ multiplex PCR; TCRdb's copy keeps in-frame clones and lacks some. The sample lists nearly 700,000 clones; 13% were seen once. The CDR3 is 16 residues long. With 6 bases clipped from V and 1 base from J, the junction kept 4 bases outside the gene matches. Per germline, CDR1 SGHNT and CDR2 YYREEE (reference sequence). This entry is derived from a study of beta chain features in type 1 diabetes. Study results and limitations: TCRB CDR3s from Type 1 diabetes patients were moderately but significantly shorter in all four CD4+ subsets. Individuals with type 1 diabetes displayed fewer insertions and more deletions at VDJ junctions.

The sequenced material came from naive CD4+ T cells from blood. This receptor was obtained from a man aged 18-30 years with type 1 diabetes. This rearrangement joins TRBV5-4 to TRBJ2-3, with 14 bases aligning to TRBD2. The CDR3 nucleotides are TGTGCCAGCACCAGGACTAGCGGGGGGCGCACAGATACGCAGTATTTT. Residues: CASTRTSGGRTDTQYF.